The clone carrying this TCR beta chain was recorded a few times. As yet, its antigen is unknown. The record originates from a study of early T cells in non-severe SARS-CoV-2 infection. Study context: The study sequenced bulk RNA from unsorted whole blood, with chains unpaired. Study observations and caveats: Reliance on VDJdb matching favored anti-spike CD8 responses; private and CD4 specificities were missed.

Germline CDR1 and CDR2: SGHTA and FQGTGA. Trimming took 3 bases from V and 3 from J, leaving 13 bases between them. The CDR3 runs to 15 residues. In the library, individual cDNA molecules carried attached unique molecular identifiers. TCRdb redid the calling of the 5' RACE reads with MiXCR, one entry per CDR3 protein. The table records tens of thousands of distinct CDR3 sequences, around 20% of them present only once. The sequencing here drew on whole blood, taken at baseline. The TCR was taken from an adult who was a healthcare worker with PCR-confirmed SARS-CoV-2 infection or an uninfected control (not recorded which). The rearrangement uses TRBV7-3 and TRBJ2-3; a possible D gene is TRBD2 (6 bases). CDR3 protein: CASSFGGARTDTQYF. DNA for the CDR3: TGTGCCAGCAGCTTTGGCGGGGCGAGGACAGATACGCAGTATTTT.